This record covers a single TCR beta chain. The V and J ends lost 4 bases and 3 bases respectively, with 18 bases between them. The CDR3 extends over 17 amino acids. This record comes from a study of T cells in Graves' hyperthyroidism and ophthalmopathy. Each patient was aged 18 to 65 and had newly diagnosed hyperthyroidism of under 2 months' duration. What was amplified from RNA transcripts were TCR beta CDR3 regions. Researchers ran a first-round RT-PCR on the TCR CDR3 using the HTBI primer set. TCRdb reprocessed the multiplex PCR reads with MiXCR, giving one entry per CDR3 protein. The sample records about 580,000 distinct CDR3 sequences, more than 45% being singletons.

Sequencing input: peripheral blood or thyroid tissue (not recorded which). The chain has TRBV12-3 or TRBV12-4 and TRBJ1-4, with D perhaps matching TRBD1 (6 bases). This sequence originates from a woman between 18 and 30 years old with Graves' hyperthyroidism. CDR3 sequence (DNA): TGTGCCAGCAGTTACCTGGACAGTCAATCGCCTAATGAAAAACTGTTTTTT. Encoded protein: CASSYLDSQSPNEKLFF.